A selection of T cell receptor beta chains follows, all from one sample in a study of T-cell reconstitution after alpha-beta-depleted transplantation in children. MiXCR, applied by TCRdb to the PCR reads, yields one record per CDR3 protein. This table holds approximately 350,000 distinct CDR3 sequences, more than 10% found once. Source: PBMCs, taken from the stem cell graft. The receptors shown here come from a human donor who donated a stem cell graft to a child with Fanconi anemia. The CDR3 runs from the conserved cysteine through the conserved F or W.

13	TRBV9	TRBJ1-1	CASSVQTNTEAFF
12	TRBV12-3/TRBV12-4	TRBJ2-7	CASSTDLRGQYF
17	TRBV12-3/TRBV12-4	TRBJ1-5	CASSLQAGVYSNQPQHF
16	TRBV7-9	TRBJ2-3	CASSSGLALSTDTQYF
15	TRBV28	TRBJ2-1	CASRKTSGDYNEQFF
14	TRBV5-1	TRBJ1-1	CASSLQGEGTEAFF
14	TRBV7-2	TRBJ2-5	CASSPRQPQETQYF
17	TRBV4-3	TRBJ1-6	CASSQGKRTKSNSPLHF
15	TRBV18	TRBJ1-1	CASSPDRQLNTEAFF
13	TRBV5-1	TRBJ1-1	CASSDSPAAEAFF
15	TRBV12-3/TRBV12-4	TRBJ2-5	CASSGDRSRQETQYF
15	TRBV7-9	TRBJ1-4	CASSPGGSLNEKLFF
15	TRBV20-1	TRBJ2-5	CSASKPLIQERTQYF
15	TRBV7-8	TRBJ2-1	CASSSTGTGYNEQFF
14	TRBV12-3/TRBV12-4	TRBJ1-5	CASSKERTSQPQHF
15	TRBV20-1	TRBJ2-7	CSANPGQGARYEQYF
13	TRBV20-1	TRBJ1-1	CSAPPGGNTEAFF
12	TRBV20-1	TRBJ1-2	CSATTPLAGYTF
18	TRBV5-1	TRBJ2-1	CASRPDGAGGPSYNEQFF
16	TRBV4-2	TRBJ2-5	CASSQDSRGGLETQYF
14	TRBV12-3/TRBV12-4	TRBJ1-5	CASSEDRGDQPQHF
16	TRBV6-1	TRBJ2-1	CASRDRGSSSYNEQFF
14	TRBV7-2	TRBJ1-2	CASSFDGRSYGYTF
11	TRBV29-1	TRBJ2-3	CSVSGIDTQYF
15	TRBV28	TRBJ1-1	CASNLINELNTEAFF
14	TRBV6-2/TRBV6-3	TRBJ1-1	CASRITGGATEAFF
13	TRBV4-2	TRBJ2-1	CASSQGTYNEQFF
13	TRBV28	TRBJ2-3	CASGQVSTDTQYF
17	TRBV6-5	TRBJ1-5	CASSYDLPGTGPQPQHF
15	TRBV5-5	TRBJ2-2	CASSLAGAGAGELFF
15	TRBV10-3	TRBJ2-1	CAIRMGGLNRGEQFF
15	TRBV12-3/TRBV12-4	TRBJ2-2	CASSLGLADTGELFF
16	TRBV7-8	TRBJ2-3	CASIPLEGLLTDTQYF
13	TRBV29-1	TRBJ2-1	CSVGGALYNEQFF
16	TRBV7-8	TRBJ2-3	CASSFPGLADTDTQYF
13	TRBV24-1	TRBJ2-2	CATSDRGTGELFF
16	TRBV24-1	TRBJ1-1	CATSDLRPLLNTEAFF